This entry lists 25 T cell receptor beta chains sequenced from one sample in a study of cytomegalovirus exposure and HLA in healthy donors. Amplification used 60 Vbeta primers and 13 Jbeta primers. Here immunoSEQ multiplex PCR was the method, and the copy in TCRdb shows in-frame clones only, minus some. Its listing shows 150,000 to 200,000 clones. Input material: PBMCs. These TCRs come from a boy between 10 and 17 years old in good health and CMV-seronegative.

V gene TRBV6-1 combines with J gene TRBJ1-1; possible D gene TRBD1, 5 bases. The germline V and J ends were trimmed by 5 bases and 6 bases, with 16 bases remaining between them. The length of the CDR3 is 14 residues. Germline-derived CDR1 and CDR2 are MNHNS and SASEGT. The CDR3 region is CASSRTGWVSEAFF. CDR3 nucleotides: TGTGCCAGCAGTCGAACAGGATGGGTCTCTGAAGCTTTCTTT.

The V and J genes are TRBV30 and TRBJ1-3; TRBD1 is a possible D gene (5 bases). The CDR3 is made up of 13 amino acids. The germline CDR1 and CDR2 sequences are GTSNPN and SVGIG (reference sequence). V lost 2 bases and J 4 bases, leaving 9 bases between the germline ends. The CDR3 spells CAWSPNRGNTIYF. The CDR3 DNA reads as TGTGCCTGGAGTCCGAACAGGGGAAACACCATATATTTT.

The CDR3 loop reads CASSSGQGLFF. In nucleotides, the CDR3 is TGTGCCAGCAGCTCAGGACAGGGGCTGTTCTTC. The V call is TRBV11-2, the J call TRBJ2-1; TRBD1 aligns across 9 bases. The V and J ends lost 4 bases and 15 bases, in that order; junction bases with no gene match: 4. Germline CDR1 and CDR2: SGHAT and FQNNGV. The CDR3 spans 11 residues.

Concerning this clone: Other DNA sequences in this sample translate to the same CDR3. The rearrangement joins TRBV2 to TRBJ1-2; no reliable D call. The V end lost 6 bases, the J end lost 1 base, and 9 bases lay between the germline ends. CDR3 length: 13 residues. CDR1 is SNHLY, CDR2 FYNNEI, per germline. Here the CDR3 DNA reads TGTGCCAGCAGGGACCGGGGTAACTATGGCTACACCTTC. Translation: CASRDRGNYGYTF.

The chain uses TRBV2 and TRBJ2-1, with 7 bases fitting TRBD2. Looked up from germline, CDR1 is SNHLY and CDR2 is FYNNEI. The CDR3 consists of 13 residues. V dropped 5 bases and J dropped 5; count of bases not matched to a gene: 3. The CDR3 reads CASSWTRNNEQFF. As DNA, the CDR3 is TGTGCCAGCAGTTGGACTAGAAACAATGAGCAGTTCTTC.

The chain employs TRBV9 and TRBJ1-1; 7 bases map to TRBD1. This CDR3 spans 13 amino acids. The germline gives CDR1 SGDLS, CDR2 YYNGEE. V lost 3 bases, J lost 3 bases, and 2 bases stayed unmatched. Written as DNA, the CDR3 is TGTGCCAGCAGCGGAACAGGGGACACTGAAGCTTTCTTT. Its translation: CASSGTGDTEAFF.

The rearrangement uses TRBV11-2 and TRBJ1-6; D ambiguous. V was cut by 0 bases and J by 13 bases, with 7 bases left in between. The V gene's germline CDR1 is SGHAT and CDR2 FQNNGV. The CDR3 runs 12 residues. The CDR3 is CASSLEGLPLHF. The DNA of the CDR3 is TGTGCCAGCAGCTTAGAAGGACTTCCCCTCCACTTT.

This chain links TRBV29-1 with TRBJ1-3; tentative D call: TRBD1 (5 bases). V was pared by 6 bases and J by 2 bases, with 11 bases between. Germline CDR1 and CDR2: SQVTM and ANQGSEA. The CDR3 runs to 13 residues. CDR3: CSVPGGTGNTIYF. CDR3 nucleotides: TGCAGCGTCCCGGGGGGGACTGGAAACACCATATATTTT.

The rearrangement uses TRBV19 and TRBJ1-1; 8 positions match TRBD1. The germline gives CDR1 LNHDA, CDR2 SQIVND (reference sequence). Losses at the gene ends were 8 bases for V and 6 bases for J; bases not matched to a gene: 8. This CDR3 has 13 residues. This CDR3 reads CASGVQGASEAFF. DNA for the CDR3: TGTGCCAGTGGAGTGCAGGGGGCGTCTGAAGCTTTCTTT.

The genes are TRBV7-9 and TRBJ1-1, with 8 bases matching TRBD1. V shed 4 bases and J 2 bases; nucleotides not matched to a gene: 9. Germline CDR1 reads SEHNR; CDR2 reads FQNEAQ (reference sequence). The CDR3 is 16 residues long. The CDR3 spells CASSYLRTGLNTEAFF. The CDR3 bases are TGTGCCAGCAGCTACTTAAGGACAGGGTTAAACACTGAAGCTTTCTTT.

V usage is TRBV5-6 and J usage is TRBJ2-1; D not resolved. In germline, CDR1 is SGHDT, CDR2 YYEEEE. The CDR3 length is 13 residues. Trimming pared 4 bases from V and 5 bases from J, leaving 10 bases between. The DNA for the CDR3 is TGTGCCAGCAGCCACCAGTCAGACAATGAGCAGTTCTTC. This gives the protein CASSHQSDNEQFF.

The gene calls are TRBV14 and TRBJ1-2; 10 bases line up with TRBD1. Germline V gives CDR1 SGHDN, CDR2 FVKESK. CDR3 length: 16 amino acids. V lost 4 bases, J lost 6 bases, and 11 bases stayed unmatched. This CDR3 reads CASSPKAGTGEDGYTF. In DNA form, the CDR3 reads TGTGCCAGCAGCCCGAAGGCTGGGACAGGGGAAGATGGCTACACCTTC.

V and J are TRBV6-4 and TRBJ2-3; 12 nucleotides line up with TRBD2. The CDR3 covers 19 residues. Germline V gene data show CDR1 as MRHNA and CDR2 as SNTAGT. V trimming: 3 bases; J trimming: 1 base; junction bases outside the gene matches: 11. The CDR3 is CASSDSPSGGEGRTDTQYF. The CDR3 region has the DNA TGTGCCAGCAGTGATTCCCCTAGCGGGGGGGAAGGGCGCACAGATACGCAGTATTTT.

The genes are TRBV6-6 and TRBJ1-1, with TRBD1 matching 7 bases. The junction had 7 bases not matched to a gene; V was cut back by 6 bases and J by 3 bases. The CDR3 length is 14 residues. The germline CDR1 and CDR2 sequences are MNHNY and SVGAGI (reference sequence). CDR3 region: CASRPRDRDTEAFF. Here the CDR3 DNA reads TGTGCCAGCAGGCCCCGGGACAGAGACACTGAAGCTTTCTTT.

The chain combines TRBV19 with TRBJ2-2, with a possible D match to TRBD2 (6 bases). CDR1 LNHDA and CDR2 SQIVND come from the germline V gene (reference sequence). V was shortened by 7 bases and J by 3 bases, with 12 bases between the two germline ends. This CDR3 contains 14 residues. CDR3: CASNGRWDTGELFF. The CDR3 bases are TGTGCCAGTAATGGGAGGTGGGACACCGGGGAGCTGTTTTTT.

This rearrangement joins TRBV2 to TRBJ1-1; 10 nucleotides match TRBD1. Germline V gene data show CDR1 as SNHLY and CDR2 as FYNNEI. The CDR3 runs to 14 residues. V dropped 6 bases and J dropped 3; count of bases not matched to a gene: 4. This CDR3 is CASRDRGWDTEAFF. CDR3 coding DNA: TGTGCCAGCAGGGACAGGGGGTGGGACACTGAAGCTTTCTTT.

This chain joins TRBV28 and TRBJ1-1; maybe TRBD1 (6 bases). Germline loops: CDR1 MDHEN, CDR2 SYDVKM. Trimming removed 2 bases at V and 1 base at J, with 11 bases between. This CDR3 has 15 amino acids. The DNA for the CDR3 is TGTGCCAGCAGTTTAATCAGGGGCTCGAACACTGAAGCTTTCTTT. Amino acid sequence: CASSLIRGSNTEAFF.

The chain recombines TRBV6-6 with TRBJ2-7; D might be TRBD2 (5 bases). This CDR3 has 14 residues. The V gene lost 2 bases and the J gene lost 6 bases, with 14 bases spanning the gap. Germline CDR1 is MNHNY and CDR2 is SVGAGI (reference sequence). Here the CDR3 reads CASSYTEGGSEQYF. The CDR3 nucleotides are TGTGCCAGCAGTTACACTGAGGGCGGCTCCGAGCAGTACTTC.

The J gene is TRBJ1-3, the V gene TRBV19, with a tentative D call TRBD1 (5 bases). Between the trimmed V and J ends, which lost 3 bases and 2 bases, there was a span of 8 bases. The germline V gene has CDR1 LNHDA and CDR2 SQIVND (reference sequence). The CDR3 sequence is 14 residues long. CDR3 DNA: TGTGCCAGTAGTATCAGGGTACCTGGAAACACCATATATTTT. It translates to CASSIRVPGNTIYF.

The genes are TRBV5-8 and TRBJ1-5, with no clear D. With 4 bases removed from V and 2 bases from J, the gap between germline ends came to 13 bases. The CDR3 has 15 amino acids. Germline V lookup: CDR1 SGHTS, CDR2 YDEGEE. The CDR3 is CASSHRRVRNQPQHF. CDR3 coding DNA: TGTGCCAGCAGCCACCGACGGGTCCGCAATCAGCCCCAGCATTTT.

The V call is TRBV25-1, the J call TRBJ2-5, with 7 bases lining up with TRBD2. Matching the DNA end better, TRBJ2-7 makes the J call doubtful. This CDR3 region has 14 residues. Germline CDR1 reads MGHDK; CDR2 reads SYGVNS. Here the CDR3 reads CASSGGGPIYEQYF. The CDR3 DNA is TGTGCCAGCAGTGGGGGGGGACCGATCTACGAGCAGTACTTC.

This chain joins TRBV7-9 and TRBJ1-1, with TRBD1 as a possible D gene (5 bases). The V end lost 5 bases, the J end lost 6 bases, and 16 bases lay between the germline ends. CDR1 and CDR2 (germline): SEHNR, FQNEAQ (reference sequence). This CDR3 spans 14 amino acids. CDR3 coding DNA: TGTGCCAGCAGCCCGGCACCTGGGGGGGCTGAAGCTTTCTTT. It codes for CASSPAPGGAEAFF.

V usage is TRBV6-5 and J usage is TRBJ1-2, with 8 positions matching TRBD1. V gave up 5 bases and J gave up 2 bases; unmatched junction bases: 4. The CDR3 totals 14 residues. Looked up from germline, CDR1 is MNHEY and CDR2 is SVGAGI. CDR3 sequence: CASSPPGGNYGYTF. The CDR3 DNA sequence: TGTGCCAGCAGTCCGCCAGGGGGCAACTATGGCTACACCTTC.

The gene calls are TRBV28 and TRBJ2-5; D uncertain. In germline, CDR1 is MDHEN, CDR2 SYDVKM. Trimming took 0 bases from V and 9 from J, leaving 8 bases between them. The CDR3 is made up of 12 amino acids. The CDR3 sequence: CASSLWGTAQYF. The DNA of the CDR3 is TGTGCCAGCAGTTTATGGGGCACAGCCCAGTACTTC.

This sequence joins TRBV9 and TRBJ2-2; a possible D gene is TRBD2 (5 bases). The germline CDR1 and CDR2 sequences are SGDLS and YYNGEE. The CDR3 spans 16 residues. V lost 1 base and J 5 bases, leaving 15 bases between the germline ends. CDR3 nucleotide sequence: TGTGCCAGCAGCGTAAGGCGGGTTCCTGGAACCGGGGAGCTGTTTTTT. This encodes CASSVRRVPGTGELFF. The entire variable domain, with the rest obtained from reference TRBV9 and TRBJ2-2, is as follows: DSGVTQTPKHLITATGQRVTLRCSPRSGDLSVYWYQQSLDQGLQFLIQYYNGEERAKGNILERFSAQQFPDLHSELNLSSLELGDSALYFCASSVRRVPGTGELFFGEGSRLTVL.